The T cell receptor beta chain described here comes from a study of cytomegalovirus exposure and HLA in healthy donors. Findings and caveats of the study: Later analysis placed DRB1 highest and HLA-C lowest in TCR association rates, which differed by HLA locus. Both high specificity and high sensitivity reportedly marked the classifier's diagnosis of cytomegalovirus status.

The V end was cut by 5 bases, the J end by 4 bases, with 23 bases between. Germline CDR1 SGHTA, CDR2 FQGNSA. This CDR3 is built from 17 residues. 13 Jbeta primers and 60 Vbeta primers were used for the PCR. In the original workflow: Later analysis identified roughly 82 million unique TCR beta chains, about 10 million shared. Using immunoSEQ multiplex PCR, the repertoire was profiled, and TCRdb retains in-frame clones only, with some absent. D and trimming come from the DNA, and the V and J calls and clone size come from that table. The sample carries 250,000 to 350,000 clones, 75% to 90% recorded once. Turning to this clone: Its specificity is not known.

The TCR sequence derives from a man aged 35 to 55 in good health and CMV-seropositive. The V call is TRBV7-2, the J call TRBJ2-5; possible D gene TRBD1, 7 bases. Sequencing was performed on PBMCs. CDR3 in amino acids: CASSLYQGGNVAETQYF. CDR3 nucleotide sequence: TGTGCCAGCAGCCTCTATCAGGGGGGCAACGTTGCAGAGACCCAGTACTTC.